The entry below describes one T cell receptor (beta chain). What it binds is not known. These data belong to a study of cytomegalovirus exposure and HLA in healthy donors. Study overall: Out of about 360 genotyped donors, about 80% belonged to the Caucasian-associated ancestry cluster. Study results and caveats: Immune exposure data for these donors was limited to CMV serostatus.

These donors, healthy bone marrow donors, were studied. The PCR was carried out with 60 Vbeta primers and 13 Jbeta primers. In the study's own analysis: Later reanalysis found about 78 million unique TCR beta chains, some 10 million of them shared. Some clones are missing from TCRdb's copy, which holds only in-frame ones; the method was immunoSEQ multiplex PCR. The DNA was the basis for D and trimming; V, J and clone size are from that table. The sample table sets out some 48,000 clones. V shed 4 bases, J shed 5 bases, and the junction held 10 bases outside the gene matches. This CDR3 is 15 amino acids long. Looked up from germline, CDR1 is LGHNA and CDR2 is YSLEER.

The chain has TRBV4-3 and TRBJ1-2, with TRBD1 identical over 7 bases. The TCR was taken from a male donor in good health and CMV-seropositive. The sample consisted of PBMCs. The CDR3 DNA is TGCGCCAGCAGCCCGAATGAGGGGGCGGGATATGGCTACACCTTC. This codes for CASSPNEGAGYGYTF.